The next 10 T cell receptor beta chains were all read from a single sample in a study of neurological immune-mediated disorders (dated by TCRdb to between 2019 and 2020). Library preparation used 5' RACE. Instrument on record: Illumina HiSeq 2500. TCRdb applied fastp at Q25 and MiXCR to the public reads, then kept only in-frame beta chains. Rows are unified per CDR3 protein, each entry keeping the most common DNA and genes. The sample table holds tens of thousands of distinct CDR3 sequences, of which more than 4% were seen once. 2.5% to 3% of the sample is held by the ten biggest clonotypes. Sequencing was carried out using PBMCs. These receptors were obtained from a man in his fifties or sixties with multiple sclerosis.

The chain recombines TRBV4-1 with TRBJ2-1; D is perhaps TRBD2 (6 bases). The V and J ends lost 2 bases and 5 bases respectively, with 13 bases between them. The germline V gene encodes CDR1 MGHRA and CDR2 YSYEKL. The CDR3 is made up of 15 amino acids. CDR3 residues: CASSQLTRGNNEQFF. The DNA for the CDR3 is TGCGCCAGCAGCCAACTGACTAGAGGAAACAATGAGCAGTTCTTC.

This clonotype was recorded many times. The rearrangement links TRBV28 to TRBJ2-1; D remains unclear. This CDR3 has 15 amino acids. Trimming took off 3 bases at V and 3 bases at J, with 12 bases between the two ends. Germline lookup yields CDR1 MDHEN and CDR2 SYDVKM. CDR3 DNA: TGTGCCAGCAGTTTTAGTTCGGGTAACTACAATGAGCAGTTCTTC. Translated, it gives CASSFSSGNYNEQFF.

This clonotype was seen at least ten times. J is TRBJ2-7 and V is TRBV12-3 or TRBV12-4; D is tentatively TRBD1 or TRBD2 (5 bases each). V was cut by 2 bases and J by 0 bases, with 17 bases left in between. This CDR3 is 17 amino acids long. CDR3 DNA: TGTGCCAGCAGTTTATTTGTCGGGGCTTCCTACTCCTACGAGCAGTACTTC. Its protein product is CASSLFVGASYSYEQYF.

This clonotype was detected ten times or more. The junction does not match germline at one end; this may be a read error. V and J are TRBV12-3 or TRBV12-4 and TRBJ1-1; D is uncertain. This CDR3 has 13 residues. The DNA for the CDR3 is TGTGCCAGCAGTTTAGTGGAGAACAGTGAAGCTTTCTTT. Translation gives CASSLVENSEAFF.

This clonotype was detected ten times or more. The CDR3 region is CASSVEGSGEETQYF. In DNA, the CDR3 is TGTGCCAGCAGCGTAGAAGGTAGCGGCGAAGAGACCCAGTACTTC. This chain uses TRBV9 with TRBJ2-5; weak D call: TRBD2 (6 bases). Trimming pared 0 bases from V and 3 bases from J, leaving 12 bases between. The V gene's germline CDR1 is SGDLS and CDR2 YYNGEE. The CDR3 is 15 residues long.

This clonotype has more than one count but fewer than ten. V is TRBV5-1 and J is TRBJ2-3, with 9 positions matching TRBD1. Trimming removed 0 bases from V and 2 bases from J; junction bases left unmatched: 4. CDR1 is SGHRS and CDR2 is YFSETQ in the germline V gene. This CDR3 is 16 amino acids long. CDR3 sequence (DNA): TGCGCCAGCAGCTTGGCGGGACAGGGAATCACAGATACGCAGTATTTT. Its protein is CASSLAGQGITDTQYF.

The table lists this clonotype with many counts. This chain links TRBV28 with TRBJ2-2; 12 bases map to TRBD2. This CDR3 is built from 15 residues. V shed 6 bases and J 2 bases; nucleotides not matched to a gene: 1. The V gene's germline CDR1 is MDHEN and CDR2 SYDVKM. The CDR3: CASRLAGGNTGELFF. The CDR3 DNA reads as TGTGCCAGCAGACTAGCGGGAGGAAACACCGGGGAGCTGTTTTTT.

This clonotype was counted many times. This chain uses TRBV29-1 with TRBJ2-5, with D unresolved. The germline CDR1 and CDR2 sequences are SQVTM and ANQGSEA. This CDR3 comprises 15 residues. V lost 1 base, J lost 6 bases, and 18 bases lay in between. CDR3 region: CSVEVVLLKSKTQYF. CDR3 nucleotide sequence: TGCAGCGTTGAAGTGGTCCTCCTAAAGTCGAAGACCCAGTACTTC.

This clonotype was recorded many times. The chain combines TRBV12-3 or TRBV12-4 with TRBJ2-4, with D maybe TRBD2 (5 bases). The V gene lost 11 bases and the J gene lost 7 bases, with 9 bases spanning the gap. The CDR3 loop spans 10 amino acids. The CDR3 loop reads CAVGENIQYF. The CDR3 DNA reads TGTGCCGTTGGGGAGAACATTCAGTACTTC.

This clonotype was observed at least ten times. The rearrangement uses TRBV6-5 and TRBJ2-3; D unclear. The V end lost 4 bases, the J end lost 6 bases, and 5 bases lay between the germline ends. Germline V lookup: CDR1 MNHEY, CDR2 SVGAGI. CDR3 size: 11 residues. The CDR3 spells CASSSRDTQYF. In DNA, the CDR3 is TGTGCCAGCAGTTCCCGGGATACGCAGTATTTT.